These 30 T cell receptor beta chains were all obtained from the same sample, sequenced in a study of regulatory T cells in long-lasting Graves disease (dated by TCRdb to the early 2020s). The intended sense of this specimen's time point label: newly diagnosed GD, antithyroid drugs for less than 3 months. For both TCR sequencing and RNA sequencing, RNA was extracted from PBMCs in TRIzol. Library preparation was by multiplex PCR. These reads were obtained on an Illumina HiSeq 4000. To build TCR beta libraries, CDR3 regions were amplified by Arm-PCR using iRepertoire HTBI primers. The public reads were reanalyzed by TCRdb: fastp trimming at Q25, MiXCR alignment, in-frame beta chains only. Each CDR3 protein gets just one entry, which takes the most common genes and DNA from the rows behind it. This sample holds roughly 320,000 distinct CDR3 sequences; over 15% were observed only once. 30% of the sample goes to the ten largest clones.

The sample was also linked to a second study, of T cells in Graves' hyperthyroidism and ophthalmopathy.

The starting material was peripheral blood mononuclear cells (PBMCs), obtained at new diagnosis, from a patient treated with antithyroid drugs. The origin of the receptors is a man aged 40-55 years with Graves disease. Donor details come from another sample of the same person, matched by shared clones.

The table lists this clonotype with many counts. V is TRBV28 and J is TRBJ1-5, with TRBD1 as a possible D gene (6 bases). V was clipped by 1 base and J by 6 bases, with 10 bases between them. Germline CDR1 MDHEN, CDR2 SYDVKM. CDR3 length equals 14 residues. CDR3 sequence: CASSLSGGPQPQHF. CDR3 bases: TGTGCCAGCAGTTTATCGGGGGGGCCTCAGCCCCAGCATTTT.

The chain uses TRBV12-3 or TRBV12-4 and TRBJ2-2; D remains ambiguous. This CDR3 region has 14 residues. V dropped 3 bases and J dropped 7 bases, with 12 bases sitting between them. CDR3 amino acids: CASSFRSGNGELFF. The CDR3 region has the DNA TGTGCCAGCAGTTTTAGGAGTGGAAACGGGGAGCTGTTTTTT.

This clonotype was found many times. The CDR3 DNA follows: TGTGCCAGCAGTACCCGAGGCCGGGTATGGGATGAGCAGTTCTTC. Translation: CASSTRGRVWDEQFF. The chain employs TRBV11-1 and TRBJ2-1; the D is unclear. The V and J ends lost 6 bases and 8 bases respectively, with 20 bases between them. CDR1 and CDR2 from the germline V gene are SGHAT and FQDESV (reference sequence). CDR3 length equals 15 residues.

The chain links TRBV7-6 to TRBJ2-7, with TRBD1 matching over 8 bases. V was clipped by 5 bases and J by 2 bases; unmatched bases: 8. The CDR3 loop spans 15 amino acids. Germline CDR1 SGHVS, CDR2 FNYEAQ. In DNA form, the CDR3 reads TGTGCCAGCAGCCGCCCCGGGACAGGCCCCTACGAGCAGTACTTC. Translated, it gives CASSRPGTGPYEQYF.

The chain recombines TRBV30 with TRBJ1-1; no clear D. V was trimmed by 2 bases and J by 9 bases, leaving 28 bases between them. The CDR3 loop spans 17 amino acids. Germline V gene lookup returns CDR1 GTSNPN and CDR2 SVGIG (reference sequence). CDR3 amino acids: CAWSIHRTYNPGGQAFF. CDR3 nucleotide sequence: TGTGCCTGGAGTATACACCGGACCTACAACCCGGGCGGGCAAGCTTTCTTT.

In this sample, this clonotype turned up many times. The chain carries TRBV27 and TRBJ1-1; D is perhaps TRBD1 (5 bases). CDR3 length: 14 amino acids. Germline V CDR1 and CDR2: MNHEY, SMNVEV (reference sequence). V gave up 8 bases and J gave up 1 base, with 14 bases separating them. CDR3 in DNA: TGTGCCAGCCGTTGGAGGGGCCCGAACACTGAAGCTTTCTTT. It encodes CASRWRGPNTEAFF.

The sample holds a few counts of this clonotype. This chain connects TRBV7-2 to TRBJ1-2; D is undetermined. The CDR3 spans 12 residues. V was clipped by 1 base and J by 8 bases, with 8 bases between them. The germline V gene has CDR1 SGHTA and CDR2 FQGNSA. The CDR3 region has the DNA TGTGCCAGCAGCTTAGTCGGGGAGGGCTACACCTTC. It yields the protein CASSLVGEGYTF.

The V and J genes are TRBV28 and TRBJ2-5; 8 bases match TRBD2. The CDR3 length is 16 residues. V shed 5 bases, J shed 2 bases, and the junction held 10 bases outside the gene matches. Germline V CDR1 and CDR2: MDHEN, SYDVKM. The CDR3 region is CASSERGTRKQETQYF. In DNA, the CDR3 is TGTGCCAGCAGTGAACGGGGGACTAGGAAGCAAGAGACCCAGTACTTC.

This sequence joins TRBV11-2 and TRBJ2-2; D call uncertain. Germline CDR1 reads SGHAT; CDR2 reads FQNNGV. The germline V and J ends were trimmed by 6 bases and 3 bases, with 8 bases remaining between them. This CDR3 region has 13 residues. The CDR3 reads CASSRHHTGELFF. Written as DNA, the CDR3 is TGTGCCAGCAGTCGACACCACACCGGGGAGCTGTTTTTT. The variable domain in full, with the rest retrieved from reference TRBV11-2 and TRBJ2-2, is EAGVAQSPRYKIIEKRQSVAFWCNPISGHATLYWYQQILGQGPKLLIQFQNNGVVDDSQLPKDRFSAERLKGVDSTLKIQPAKLEDSAVYLCASSRHHTGELFFGEGSRLTVL.

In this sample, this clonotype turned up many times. The CDR3 DNA reads as TGTGCCAGCAGTTGGGAGACAGGGGGCGCCGGCAATCAGCCCCAGCATTTT. Amino acid sequence: CASSWETGGAGNQPQHF. V gene TRBV28 combines with J gene TRBJ1-5, with TRBD1 matching over 10 bases. The CDR3 covers 17 residues. The germline CDR1 and CDR2 sequences are MDHEN and SYDVKM. The V gene end was trimmed by 4 bases and the J gene end by 2 bases; junction bases not matched to a gene: 8.

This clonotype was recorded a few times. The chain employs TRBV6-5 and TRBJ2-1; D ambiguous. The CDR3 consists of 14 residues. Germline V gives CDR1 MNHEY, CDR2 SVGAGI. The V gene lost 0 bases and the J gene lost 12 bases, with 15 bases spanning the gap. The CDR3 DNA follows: TGTGCCAGCAGTTACTCAAGAGAGAGGCGTGGGCAGTTCTTC. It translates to CASSYSRERRGQFF.

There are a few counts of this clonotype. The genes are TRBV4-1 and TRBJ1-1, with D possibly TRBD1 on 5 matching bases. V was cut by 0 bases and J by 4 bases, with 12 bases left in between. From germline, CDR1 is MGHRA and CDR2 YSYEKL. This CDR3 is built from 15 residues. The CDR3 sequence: CASSQEGQGGTEAFF. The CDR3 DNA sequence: TGCGCCAGCAGCCAAGAGGGTCAGGGAGGCACTGAAGCTTTCTTT.

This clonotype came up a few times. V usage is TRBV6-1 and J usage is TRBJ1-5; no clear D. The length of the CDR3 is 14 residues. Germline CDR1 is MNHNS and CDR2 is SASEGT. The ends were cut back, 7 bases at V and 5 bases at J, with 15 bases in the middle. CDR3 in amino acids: CASKSQEGYQPQHF. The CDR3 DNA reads TGTGCCAGCAAAAGCCAGGAAGGTTATCAGCCCCAGCATTTT.

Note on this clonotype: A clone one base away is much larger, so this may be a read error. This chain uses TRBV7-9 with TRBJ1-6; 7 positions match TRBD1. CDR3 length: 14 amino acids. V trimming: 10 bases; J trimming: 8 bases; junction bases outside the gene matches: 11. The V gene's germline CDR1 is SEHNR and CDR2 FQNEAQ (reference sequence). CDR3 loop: CATNRRQGDSPLHF. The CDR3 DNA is TGTGCCACCAACCGGAGACAGGGTGATTCACCCCTCCACTTT.

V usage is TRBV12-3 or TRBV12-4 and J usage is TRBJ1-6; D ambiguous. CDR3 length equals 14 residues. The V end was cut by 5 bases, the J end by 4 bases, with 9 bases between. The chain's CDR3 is CASSQTAYNSPLHF. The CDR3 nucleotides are TGTGCCAGCAGTCAGACGGCATATAATTCACCCCTCCACTTT.

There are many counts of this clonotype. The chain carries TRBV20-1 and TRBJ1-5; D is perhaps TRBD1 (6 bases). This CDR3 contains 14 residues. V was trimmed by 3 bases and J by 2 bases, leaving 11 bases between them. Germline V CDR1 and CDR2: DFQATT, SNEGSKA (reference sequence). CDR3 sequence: CSARRTDRNQPQHF. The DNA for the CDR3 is TGCAGTGCTAGGAGGACAGACCGCAATCAGCCCCAGCATTTT.

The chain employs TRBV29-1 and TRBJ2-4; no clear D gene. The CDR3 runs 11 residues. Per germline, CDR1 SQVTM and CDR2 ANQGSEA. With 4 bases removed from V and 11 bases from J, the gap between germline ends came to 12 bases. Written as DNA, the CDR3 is TGCAGCGTTGTTGCAGTCGCAGTTCAGTACTTC. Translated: CSVVAVAVQYF.

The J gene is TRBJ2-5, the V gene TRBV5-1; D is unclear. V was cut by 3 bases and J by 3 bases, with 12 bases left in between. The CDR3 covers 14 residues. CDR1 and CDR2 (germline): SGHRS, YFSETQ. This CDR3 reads CASSSWTDKETQYF. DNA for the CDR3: TGCGCCAGCAGCTCTTGGACGGATAAAGAGACCCAGTACTTC.

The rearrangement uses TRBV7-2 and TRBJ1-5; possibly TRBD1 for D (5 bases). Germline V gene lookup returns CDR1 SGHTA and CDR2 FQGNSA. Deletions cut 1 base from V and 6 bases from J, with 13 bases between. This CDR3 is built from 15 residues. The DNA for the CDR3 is TGTGCCAGCAGCTTAGGGGACGGGTCCACTCAGCCCCAGCATTTT. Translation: CASSLGDGSTQPQHF.

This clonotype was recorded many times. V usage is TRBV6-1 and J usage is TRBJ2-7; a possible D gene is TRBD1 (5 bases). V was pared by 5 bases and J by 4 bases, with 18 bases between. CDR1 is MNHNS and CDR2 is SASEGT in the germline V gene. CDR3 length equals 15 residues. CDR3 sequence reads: CASSITYRNVYEQYF. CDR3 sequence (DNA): TGTGCCAGCAGTATAACCTACAGGAATGTATACGAGCAGTACTTC.

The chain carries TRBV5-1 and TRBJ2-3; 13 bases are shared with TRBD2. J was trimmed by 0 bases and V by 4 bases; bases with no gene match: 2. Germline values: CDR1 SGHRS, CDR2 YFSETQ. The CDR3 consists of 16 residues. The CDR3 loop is CASSQGLAGSTDTQYF. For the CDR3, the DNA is TGCGCCAGCAGCCAGGGACTAGCGGGGAGCACAGATACGCAGTATTTT. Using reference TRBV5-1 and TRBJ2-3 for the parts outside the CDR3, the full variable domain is KAGVTQTPRYLIKTRGQQVTLSCSPISGHRSVSWYQQTPGQGLQFLFEYFSETQRNKGNFPGRFSGRQFSNSRSEMNVSTLELGDSALYLCASSQGLAGSTDTQYFGPGTRLTVL.

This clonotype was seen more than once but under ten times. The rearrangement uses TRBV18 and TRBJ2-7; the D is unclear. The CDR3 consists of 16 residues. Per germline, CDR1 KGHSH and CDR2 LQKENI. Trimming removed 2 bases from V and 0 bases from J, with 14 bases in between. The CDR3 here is CASSPFSLQTSYEQYF. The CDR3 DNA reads TGTGCCAGCTCACCATTCAGCCTACAGACCTCCTACGAGCAGTACTTC.

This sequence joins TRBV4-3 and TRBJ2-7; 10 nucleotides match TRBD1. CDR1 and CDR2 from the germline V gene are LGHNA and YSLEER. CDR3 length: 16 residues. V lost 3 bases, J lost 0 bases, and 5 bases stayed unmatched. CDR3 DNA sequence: TGCGCCAGCAGCCAGGCCGGGACAGGGGTCTCCTACGAGCAGTACTTC. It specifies CASSQAGTGVSYEQYF.

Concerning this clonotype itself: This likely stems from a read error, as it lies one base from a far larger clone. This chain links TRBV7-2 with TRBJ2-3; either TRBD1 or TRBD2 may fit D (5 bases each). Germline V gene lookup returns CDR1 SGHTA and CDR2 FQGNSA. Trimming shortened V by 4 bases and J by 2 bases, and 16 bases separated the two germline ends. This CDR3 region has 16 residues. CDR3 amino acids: CASSSDRDGNTDTQYF. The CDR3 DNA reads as TGTGCCAGCAGCTCGGACCGGGACGGAAACACAGATACGCAGTATTTT.

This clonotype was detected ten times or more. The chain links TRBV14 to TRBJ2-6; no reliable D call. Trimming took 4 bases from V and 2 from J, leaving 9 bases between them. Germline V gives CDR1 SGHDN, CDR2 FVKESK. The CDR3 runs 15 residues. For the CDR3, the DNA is TGTGCCAGCAGCCTTTGGGGTGCTGGGGCCAACGTCCTGACTTTC. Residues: CASSLWGAGANVLTF.

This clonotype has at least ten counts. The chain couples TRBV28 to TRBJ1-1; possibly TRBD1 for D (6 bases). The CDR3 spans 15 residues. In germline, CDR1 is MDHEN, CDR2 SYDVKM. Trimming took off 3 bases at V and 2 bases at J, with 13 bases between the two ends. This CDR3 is CASSLGGHLNTEAFF. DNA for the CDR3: TGTGCCAGCAGTTTGGGGGGACACCTCAACACTGAAGCTTTCTTT. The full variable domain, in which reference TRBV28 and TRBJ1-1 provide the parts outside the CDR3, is DVKVTQSSRYLVKRTGEKVFLECVQDMDHENMFWYRQDPGLGLRLIYFSYDVKMKEKGDIPEGYSVSREKKERFSLILESASTNQTSMYLCASSLGGHLNTEAFFGQGTRLTVV.

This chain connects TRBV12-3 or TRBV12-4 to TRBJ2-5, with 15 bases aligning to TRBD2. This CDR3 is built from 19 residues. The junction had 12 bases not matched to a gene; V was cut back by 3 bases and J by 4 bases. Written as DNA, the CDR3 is TGTGCCAGCAGTTTCAAGTCCTTGGGACTAGCGGGGGGTGGAGAGACCCAGTACTTC. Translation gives CASSFKSLGLAGGGETQYF.

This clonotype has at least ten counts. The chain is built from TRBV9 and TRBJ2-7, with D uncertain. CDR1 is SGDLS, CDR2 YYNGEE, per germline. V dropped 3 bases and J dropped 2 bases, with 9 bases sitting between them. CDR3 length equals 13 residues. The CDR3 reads CASSADATYEQYF. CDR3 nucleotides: TGTGCCAGCAGCGCTGACGCTACCTACGAGCAGTACTTC.

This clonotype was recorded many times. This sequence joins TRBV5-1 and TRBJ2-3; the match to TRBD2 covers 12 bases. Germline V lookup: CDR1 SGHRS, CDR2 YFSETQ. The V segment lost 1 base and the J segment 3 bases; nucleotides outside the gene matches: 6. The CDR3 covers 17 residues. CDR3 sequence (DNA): TGCGCCAGCAGCTTGTTTGCTAGCGGGGGGGTAACAGATACGCAGTATTTT. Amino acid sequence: CASSLFASGGVTDTQYF.

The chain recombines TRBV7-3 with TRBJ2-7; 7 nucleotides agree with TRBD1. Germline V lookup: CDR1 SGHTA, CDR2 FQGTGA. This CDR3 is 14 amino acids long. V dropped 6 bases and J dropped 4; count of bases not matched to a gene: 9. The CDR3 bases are TGTGCCAGCAGTTACGGGACAGAAACTTACGAGCAGTACTTC. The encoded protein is CASSYGTETYEQYF. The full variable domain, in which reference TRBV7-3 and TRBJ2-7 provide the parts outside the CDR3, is GAGVSQTPSNKVTEKGKYVELRCDPISGHTALYWYRQSLGQGPEFLIYFQGTGAADDSGLPNDRFFAVRPEGSVSTLKIQRTERGDSAVYLCASSYGTETYEQYFGPGTRLTVT.